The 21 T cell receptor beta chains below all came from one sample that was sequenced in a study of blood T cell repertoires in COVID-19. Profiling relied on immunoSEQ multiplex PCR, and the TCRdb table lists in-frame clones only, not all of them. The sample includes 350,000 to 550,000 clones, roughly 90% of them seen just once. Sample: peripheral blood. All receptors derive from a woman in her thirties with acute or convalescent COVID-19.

CDR3 sequence reads: CATAQTGAQNYNEQFF. CDR3 in DNA: TGTGCCACCGCCCAGACAGGGGCCCAAAATTACAATGAGCAGTTCTTC. The chain is built from TRBV24-1 and TRBJ2-1; 8 nucleotides line up with TRBD1. V was clipped by 9 bases and J by 4 bases; unmatched bases: 13. The CDR3 has 16 residues. CDR1 is KGHDR and CDR2 is SFDVKD in the germline V gene.

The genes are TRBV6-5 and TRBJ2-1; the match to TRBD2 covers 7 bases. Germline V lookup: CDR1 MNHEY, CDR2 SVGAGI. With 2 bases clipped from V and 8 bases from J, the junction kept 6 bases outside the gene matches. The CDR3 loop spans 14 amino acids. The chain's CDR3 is CASSYPGGNHEQFF. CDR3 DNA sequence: TGTGCCAGCAGTTACCCCGGGGGGAATCATGAGCAGTTCTTC.

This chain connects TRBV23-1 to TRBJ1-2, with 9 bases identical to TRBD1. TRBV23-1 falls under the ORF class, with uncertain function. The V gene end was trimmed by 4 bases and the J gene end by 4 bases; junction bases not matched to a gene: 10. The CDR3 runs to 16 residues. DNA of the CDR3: TGCGCCAGCAGTCGGGACAGGGAAGGCTTTGGCTATGGCTACACCTTC. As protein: CASSRDREGFGYGYTF.

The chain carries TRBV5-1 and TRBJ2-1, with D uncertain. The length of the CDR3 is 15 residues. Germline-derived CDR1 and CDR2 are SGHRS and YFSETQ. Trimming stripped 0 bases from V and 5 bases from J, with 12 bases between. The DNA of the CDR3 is TGCGCCAGCAGCTTGGTGCGAAACCAAAACAATGAGCAGTTCTTC. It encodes CASSLVRNQNNEQFF.

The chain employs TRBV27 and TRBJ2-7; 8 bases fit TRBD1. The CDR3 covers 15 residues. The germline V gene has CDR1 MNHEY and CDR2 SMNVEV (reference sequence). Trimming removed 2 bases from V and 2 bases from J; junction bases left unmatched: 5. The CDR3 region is CASSLREQGAYEQYF. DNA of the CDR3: TGTGCCAGCAGTTTAAGGGAACAGGGGGCCTACGAGCAGTACTTC.

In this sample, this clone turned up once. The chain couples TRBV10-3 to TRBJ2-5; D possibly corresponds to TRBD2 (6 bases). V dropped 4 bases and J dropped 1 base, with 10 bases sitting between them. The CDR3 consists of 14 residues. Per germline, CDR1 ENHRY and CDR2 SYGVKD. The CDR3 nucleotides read TGTGCCATCAGTGTAATGGGGGGCCAAGAGACCCAGTACTTC. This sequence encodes CAISVMGGQETQYF.

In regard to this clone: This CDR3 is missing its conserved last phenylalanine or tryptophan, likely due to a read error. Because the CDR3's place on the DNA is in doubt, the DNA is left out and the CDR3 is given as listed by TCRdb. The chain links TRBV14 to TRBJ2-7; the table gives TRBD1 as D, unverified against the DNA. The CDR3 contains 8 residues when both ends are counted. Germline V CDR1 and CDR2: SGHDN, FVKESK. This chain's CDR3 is CASSLRLG.

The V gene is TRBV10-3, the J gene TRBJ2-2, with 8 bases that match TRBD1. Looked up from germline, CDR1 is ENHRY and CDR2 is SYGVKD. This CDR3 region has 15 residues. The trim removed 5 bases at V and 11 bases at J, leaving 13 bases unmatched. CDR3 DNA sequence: TGTGCCATCAGTCCCTTTTCGACAGGGGAGGTTGAGCTGTTTTTT. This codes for CAISPFSTGEVELFF.

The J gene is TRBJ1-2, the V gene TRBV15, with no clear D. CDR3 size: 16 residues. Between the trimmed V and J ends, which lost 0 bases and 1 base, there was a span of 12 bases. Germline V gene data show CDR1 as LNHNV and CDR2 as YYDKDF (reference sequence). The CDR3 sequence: CATSRDTARGNYGYTF. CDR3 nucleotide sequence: TGTGCCACCAGCAGAGATACGGCTCGGGGTAACTATGGCTACACCTTC.

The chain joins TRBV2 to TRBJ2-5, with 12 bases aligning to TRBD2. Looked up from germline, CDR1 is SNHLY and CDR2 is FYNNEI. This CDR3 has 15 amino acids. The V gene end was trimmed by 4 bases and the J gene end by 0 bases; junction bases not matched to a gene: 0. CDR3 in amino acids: CASSGLAGDQETQYF. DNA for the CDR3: TGTGCCAGCAGTGGACTAGCGGGGGACCAAGAGACCCAGTACTTC.

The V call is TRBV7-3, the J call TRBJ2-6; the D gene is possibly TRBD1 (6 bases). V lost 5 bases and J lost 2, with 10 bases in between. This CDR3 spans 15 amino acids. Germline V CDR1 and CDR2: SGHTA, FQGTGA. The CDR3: CASSLDRAGANVLTF. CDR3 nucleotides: TGTGCCAGCAGCCTGGACAGAGCTGGGGCCAACGTCCTGACTTTC.

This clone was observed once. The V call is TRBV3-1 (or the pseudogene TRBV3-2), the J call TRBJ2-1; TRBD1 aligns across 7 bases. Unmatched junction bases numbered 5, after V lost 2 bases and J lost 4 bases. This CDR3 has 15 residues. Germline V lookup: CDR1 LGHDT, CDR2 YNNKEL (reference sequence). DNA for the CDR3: TGTGCCAGCAGCCAACAAGGGGGCGGGTACAATGAGCAGTTCTTC. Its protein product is CASSQQGGGYNEQFF.

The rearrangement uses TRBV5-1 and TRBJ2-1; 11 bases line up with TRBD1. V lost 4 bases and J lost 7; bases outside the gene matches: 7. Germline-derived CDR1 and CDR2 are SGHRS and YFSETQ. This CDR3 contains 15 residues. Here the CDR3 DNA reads TGCGCCAGCAGCCAAGGACAGGGGGCTGGGAATGAGCAGTTCTTC. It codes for CASSQGQGAGNEQFF.

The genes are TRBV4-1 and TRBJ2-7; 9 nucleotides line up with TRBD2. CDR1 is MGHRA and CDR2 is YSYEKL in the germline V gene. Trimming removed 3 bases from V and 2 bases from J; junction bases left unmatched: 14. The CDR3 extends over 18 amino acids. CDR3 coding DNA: TGCGCCAGCAGCCAGACTCGAATATTAGCGGGGGCCCCCTACGAGCAGTACTTC. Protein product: CASSQTRILAGAPYEQYF.

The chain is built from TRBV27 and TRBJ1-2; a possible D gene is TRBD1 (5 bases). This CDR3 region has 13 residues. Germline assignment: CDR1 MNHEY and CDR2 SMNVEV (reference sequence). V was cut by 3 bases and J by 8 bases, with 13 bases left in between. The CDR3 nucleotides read TGTGCCAGCAGTTTCCGGGGGGGAGAAGGCTACACCTTC. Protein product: CASSFRGGEGYTF.

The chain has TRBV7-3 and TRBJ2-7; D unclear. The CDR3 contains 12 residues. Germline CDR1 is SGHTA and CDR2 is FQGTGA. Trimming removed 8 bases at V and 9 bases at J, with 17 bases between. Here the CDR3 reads CASQKSERAQYF. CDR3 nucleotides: TGTGCCAGCCAAAAGTCGGAGCGCGCGCAGTACTTC. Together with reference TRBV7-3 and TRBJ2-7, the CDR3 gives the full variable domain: GAGVSQTPSNKVTEKGKYVELRCDPISGHTALYWYRQSLGQGPEFLIYFQGTGAADDSGLPNDRFFAVRPEGSVSTLKIQRTERGDSAVYLCASQKSERAQYFGPGTRLTVT.

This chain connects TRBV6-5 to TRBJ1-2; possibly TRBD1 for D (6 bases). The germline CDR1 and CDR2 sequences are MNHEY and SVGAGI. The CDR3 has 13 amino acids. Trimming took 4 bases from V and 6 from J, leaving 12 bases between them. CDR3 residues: CASSFDRRNGYTF. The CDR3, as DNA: TGTGCCAGCAGTTTCGACAGGCGTAATGGCTACACCTTC.

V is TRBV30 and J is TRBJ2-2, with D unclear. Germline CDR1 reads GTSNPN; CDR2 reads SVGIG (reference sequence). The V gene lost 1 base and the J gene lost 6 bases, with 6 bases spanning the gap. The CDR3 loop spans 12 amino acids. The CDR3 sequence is CAWSDSAGELFF. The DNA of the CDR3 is TGTGCCTGGAGTGACTCGGCCGGGGAGCTGTTTTTT.

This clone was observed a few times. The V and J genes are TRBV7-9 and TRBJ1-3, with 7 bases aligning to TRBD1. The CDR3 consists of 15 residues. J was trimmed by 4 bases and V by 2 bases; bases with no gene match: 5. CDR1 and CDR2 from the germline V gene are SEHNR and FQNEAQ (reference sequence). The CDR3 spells CASSLKGAAGNTIYF. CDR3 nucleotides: TGTGCCAGCAGCTTAAAGGGGGCGGCAGGAAACACCATATATTTT.

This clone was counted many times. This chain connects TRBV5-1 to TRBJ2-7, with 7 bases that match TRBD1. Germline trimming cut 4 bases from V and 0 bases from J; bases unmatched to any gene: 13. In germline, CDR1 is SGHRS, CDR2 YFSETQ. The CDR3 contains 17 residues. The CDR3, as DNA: TGCGCCAGCAGCCAAAGGCGAGACAGGGCCAGCTCCTACGAGCAGTACTTC. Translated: CASSQRRDRASSYEQYF.

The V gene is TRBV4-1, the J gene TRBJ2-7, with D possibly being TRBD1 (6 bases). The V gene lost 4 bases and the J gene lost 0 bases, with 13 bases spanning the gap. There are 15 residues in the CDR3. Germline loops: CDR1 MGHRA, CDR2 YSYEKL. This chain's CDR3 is CASSPTVDSSYEQYF. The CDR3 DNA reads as TGCGCCAGCAGCCCCACGGTGGACAGCTCCTACGAGCAGTACTTC.